This T cell receptor beta chain was identified during a study of blood T cells in healthy people across ages. Study observations and caveats: Lack of knowledge of donor CMV status possibly confounded expanded clonotype changes. Among T cells, TCR beta diversity per million cells dropped roughly linearly as age rose.

In this sample, this clonotype turned up many times. Antigen: not known. The V and J ends lost 4 bases and 5 bases, in that order; junction bases with no gene match: 17. CDR3 size: 17 residues. The germline CDR1 and CDR2 sequences are DFQATT and SNEGSKA (reference sequence). PCR was performed a second time for roughly 7 to 11 cycles using a sample-barcoded 5' primer and a J-beta primer mix. TCRdb reprocessed the 5' RACE reads via MiXCR and lists one record per CDR3 protein. There are some 800,000 distinct CDR3 sequences in the sample; under 55% occur only once, and around 18% lies in the top ten. Approximately 10 milliliters was the volume of peripheral blood drawn from each donor. The authors extracted at least 6 micrograms of total RNA per sample.

The chain uses TRBV20-1 and TRBJ2-5; TRBD2 matches at 9 bases. The TCR originated in a man in his 60s in good health. Sequenced: blood. The CDR3 protein is CSAKSGLARSSVETQYF. The CDR3 nucleotides read TGCAGTGCTAAATCAGGACTAGCGAGATCGTCAGTGGAGACCCAGTACTTC.